What follows is one T cell receptor (beta chain) and its context. Its antigen is undetermined. At one end the junction does not follow the germline gene, possibly because of a read error. The data originate from a study of Graves' ophthalmopathy and Graves' hyperthyroidism. Study-wide results and limits: With roughly 65% sensitivity and over 72% specificity, the model predicted ophthalmopathy progression. Clonotypes were expanded in thyroid at above 0.001 frequency, and most also appeared in blood.

CDR1 and CDR2 from the germline V gene are SNHLY and FYNNEI. The CDR3 extends over 15 amino acids. CDR3 regions of TCR beta were amplified from RNA transcripts. Investigators did first-round RT-PCR with HTBI primers, then second-round multiplex PCR. MiXCR was run by TCRdb on the multiplex PCR reads, yielding one entry per CDR3 protein. The profile shows 150,000 to 200,000 distinct CDR3 sequences, around two fifths of them singletons. V gene TRBV2 combines with J gene TRBJ2-7, with 13 nucleotides matching TRBD2. The sample comprised peripheral blood. The TCR originated in a middle-aged woman with Graves' ophthalmopathy. The CDR3 region is CASRSPGLAGVILFF. In DNA form, the CDR3 reads TGTGCCAGCAGGTCCCCAGGACTAGCGGGAGTTATTTTGTTTTTC.